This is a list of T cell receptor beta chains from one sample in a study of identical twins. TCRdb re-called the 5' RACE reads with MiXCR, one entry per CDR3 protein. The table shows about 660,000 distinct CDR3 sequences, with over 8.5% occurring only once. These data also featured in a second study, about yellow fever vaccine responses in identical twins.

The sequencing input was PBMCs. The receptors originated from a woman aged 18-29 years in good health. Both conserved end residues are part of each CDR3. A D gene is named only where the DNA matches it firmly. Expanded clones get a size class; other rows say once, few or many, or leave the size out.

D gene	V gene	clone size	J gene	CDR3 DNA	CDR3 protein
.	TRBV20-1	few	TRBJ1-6	TGCAGTGCTAGACTACAGGATAATTCACCCCTCCACTTT	CSARLQDNSPLHF
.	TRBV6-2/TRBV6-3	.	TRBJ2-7	TGTGCCAGCAGAGCTGGAGCAATCTCAGGAGAGCAGTACTTC	CASRAGAISGEQYF
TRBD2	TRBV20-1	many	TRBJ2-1	TGCAGTGCTAGTGTAGCGGGAGCTGGGAATGAGCAGTTCTTC	CSASVAGAGNEQFF
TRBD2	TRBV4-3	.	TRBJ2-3	TGCGCCAGCAGCCTCACCGGGAGGGAGGGGACGCAGTATTTT	CASSLTGREGTQYF
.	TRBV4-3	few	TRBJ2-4	TGCGCCAGCAGCCAATCTGGAGCGGGCCTAGCCAAAAACATTCAGTACTTC	CASSQSGAGLAKNIQYF
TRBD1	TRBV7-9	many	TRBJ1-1	TGTGCCAGCAGGGCCGGGACAGGGTACACTGAAGCTTTCTTT	CASRAGTGYTEAFF
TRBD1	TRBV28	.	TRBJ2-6	TGTGCCAGCAGGGACAGGGGTCGGGCTGGGGCCAACGTCCTGACTTTC	CASRDRGRAGANVLTF
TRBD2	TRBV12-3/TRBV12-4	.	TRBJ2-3	TGTACCTGCAGTTTAGGATTCGAGCGGGGGAAGCATTTCACAGATACGCAGTATTTT	CTCSLGFERGKHFTDTQYF
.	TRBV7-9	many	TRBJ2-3	TGTGCCAGCAGCCTCTCGGCCAGCACAGATGCGCAGTATTTT	CASSLSASTDAQYF
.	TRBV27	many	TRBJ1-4	TGTGCCAGCAGTTTGAGCCCAGGCGGACCAACTAATGAAAAACTGTTTTTT	CASSLSPGGPTNEKLFF
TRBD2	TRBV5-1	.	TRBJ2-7	TGCGCCAGCAGCCCGGGGGGGACTAATAACTACGAGCAGTACTTC	CASSPGGTNNYEQYF
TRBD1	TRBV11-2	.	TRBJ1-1	TGTGCCAGCAGCCCCAGACAGGGGGTAGTGAACACTGAAGCTTTCTTT	CASSPRQGVVNTEAFF
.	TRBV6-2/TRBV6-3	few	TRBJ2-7	TGTGCCAGCAGGGGGGAGCGAGTGGGGAGCTACGAGCAGTACTTC	CASRGERVGSYEQYF
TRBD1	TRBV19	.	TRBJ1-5	TGTGCCAGTAGTACCGCGGGGACAGGGGGGAATCAGCCCCAGCATTTT	CASSTAGTGGNQPQHF
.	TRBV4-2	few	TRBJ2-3	TGTGCCAGCAGCTCAGGGGATCAAGGAGATACGCAGTATTTT	CASSSGDQGDTQYF
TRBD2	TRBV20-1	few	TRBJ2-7	TGCAGTGCTCGGGACGGGAGGGCCAGCTACGAGCAGTACTTC	CSARDGRASYEQYF